A single sample is the source of the 14 T cell receptor beta chains below, sequenced in a study of blood T cell repertoires in COVID-19. Produced via immunoSEQ multiplex PCR; TCRdb's table is partial and in-frame only. The table shows approximately 110,000 clones, with less than 75% occurring only once. The sequenced material came from peripheral blood. The receptors stem from a human donor with acute or convalescent COVID-19. The donor label of this sample is uncertain.

V is TRBV2 and J is TRBJ1-6; a possible D gene is TRBD1 (5 bases). V lost 6 bases to trimming and J lost 0 bases, with 9 bases between them. The germline V gene encodes CDR1 SNHLY and CDR2 FYNNEI. CDR3 length: 15 residues. This CDR3 is CASRRQSSYNSPLHF. The DNA of the CDR3 is TGTGCCAGCAGACGACAGAGCTCCTATAATTCACCCCTCCACTTT.

This chain links TRBV14 with TRBJ1-6; 10 nucleotides match TRBD1. CDR1 and CDR2 from the germline V gene are SGHDN and FVKESK. With V trimmed by 3 bases and J by 5 bases, 4 bases remained unmatched. CDR3 size: 16 residues. CDR3 in DNA: TGTGCCAGCAGCCAGACAGGGGGCTGGAATAATTCACCCCTCCACTTT. Translated: CASSQTGGWNNSPLHF.

This clone was counted once. The CDR3 DNA follows: TGTGCCAGCAGCCAGTACGGACAGGTCGCGTTTTCACCCCTCCACTTT. Its protein product is CASSQYGQVAFSPLHF. V and J are TRBV5-5 and TRBJ1-6; 7 positions match TRBD1. The junction had 13 bases not matched to a gene; V was cut back by 4 bases and J by 9 bases. The CDR3 runs to 16 residues. The germline V gene has CDR1 SGHKS and CDR2 YYEKEE (reference sequence).

V and J are TRBV9 and TRBJ1-2; possible D gene TRBD1, 5 bases. There are 18 residues in the CDR3. Germline values: CDR1 SGDLS, CDR2 YYNGEE. V lost 2 bases and J lost 10, with 30 bases in between. In DNA form, the CDR3 reads TGTGCCAGCAGCGTCTCTTGGTCGCAGGGCCGCTACCCGACTTCCTACACCTTC. It translates to CASSVSWSQGRYPTSYTF.

The chain couples TRBV4-1 to TRBJ1-2; D is possibly TRBD1 (6 bases). This CDR3 contains 13 residues. Trimming removed 2 bases at V and 9 bases at J, with 13 bases between. Germline CDR1 and CDR2: MGHRA and YSYEKL. CDR3 sequence: CASSQPDRTSYTF. CDR3 nucleotides: TGCGCCAGCAGCCAACCCGACAGGACGAGCTACACCTTC.

This clone was recorded a few times. The V call is TRBV28, the J call TRBJ1-1; 9 bases are shared with TRBD1. Germline CDR1 reads MDHEN; CDR2 reads SYDVKM. Germline trimming cut 6 bases from V and 5 bases from J; bases unmatched to any gene: 10. CDR3 size: 15 residues. Written as DNA, the CDR3 is TGTGCCAGCAGCTTGGAGGGACAGGGTATTACTGAAGCTTTCTTT. Translating it yields CASSLEGQGITEAFF.

The chain combines TRBV15 with TRBJ2-7; 8 bases map to TRBD1. The CDR3 loop spans 15 amino acids. Germline CDR1 is LNHNV and CDR2 is YYDKDF (reference sequence). The trim removed 0 bases at V and 3 bases at J, leaving 4 bases unmatched. This chain's CDR3 is CATSRERTGNYEQYF. CDR3 DNA sequence: TGTGCCACCAGCAGAGAAAGGACAGGGAACTACGAGCAGTACTTC.

This clone appeared many times. The V and J genes are TRBV6-5 and TRBJ2-5; D perhaps matches TRBD2 (6 bases). Trimming removed 2 bases from V and 3 bases from J, with 10 bases in between. CDR3 length: 14 residues. Per the germline V gene, CDR1 is MNHEY and CDR2 is SVGAGI. The CDR3 DNA reads as TGTGCCAGCAGTTACGGGGGAGGTAAAGAGACCCAGTACTTC. Translation: CASSYGGGKETQYF.

This clone was recorded at least ten times. The chain employs TRBV6-4 and TRBJ1-6, with D possibly matching TRBD1 (5 bases). V was cut by 2 bases and J by 10 bases, with 12 bases left in between. CDR1 is MRHNA and CDR2 is SNTAGT in the germline V gene. This CDR3 spans 14 amino acids. CDR3 residues: CASSDGNRGSPLHF. The CDR3 bases are TGTGCCAGCAGTGACGGGAACCGGGGGTCACCCCTCCACTTT.

This sequence joins TRBV6-5 and TRBJ2-3; 9 bases agree with TRBD1. Unmatched junction bases numbered 12, after V lost 9 bases and J lost 8 bases. CDR3 length: 14 amino acids. Looked up from germline, CDR1 is MNHEY and CDR2 is SVGAGI. CDR3 bases: TGTGCCAGTTGCCGGGACAGGGCCAGATTTACGCAGTATTTT. Its translation is CASCRDRARFTQYF.

V usage is TRBV3-1 (or the pseudogene TRBV3-2) and J usage is TRBJ1-2, with TRBD1 identical over 8 bases. Germline V CDR1 and CDR2: LGHDT, YNNKEL (reference sequence). V shed 4 bases, J shed 2 bases, and the junction held 0 bases outside the gene matches. CDR3 length: 13 residues. CDR3 residues: CASSRQGNYGYTF. The DNA for the CDR3 is TGTGCCAGCAGCCGACAGGGGAACTATGGCTACACCTTC.

This clone was seen a single time. J is TRBJ2-7 and V is TRBV2; possibly TRBD1 for D (6 bases). Germline CDR1 reads SNHLY; CDR2 reads FYNNEI. The V end was cut by 2 bases, the J end by 2 bases, with 10 bases between. The CDR3 is made up of 14 amino acids. The CDR3 sequence is CASSELNRAYEQYF. DNA for the CDR3: TGTGCCAGCAGTGAATTAAACAGGGCCTACGAGCAGTACTTC.

This clone was observed a few times. The rearrangement links TRBV29-1 to TRBJ1-1; 12 bases map to TRBD1. Germline CDR1 reads SQVTM; CDR2 reads ANQGSEA. Losses at the gene ends were 4 bases for V and 1 base for J; bases not matched to a gene: 4. The CDR3 covers 15 residues. CDR3 region: CSVGGTGGQNTEAFF. The CDR3 DNA sequence: TGCAGCGTTGGGGGGACAGGGGGCCAGAACACTGAAGCTTTCTTT. The full variable domain, with the rest looked up from reference TRBV29-1 and TRBJ1-1, is SAVISQKPSRDICQRGTSLTIQCQVDSQVTMMFWYRQQPGQSLTLIATANQGSEATYESGFVIDKFPISRPNLTFSTLTVSNMSPEDSSIYLCSVGGTGGQNTEAFFGQGTRLTVV.

This clone was seen only once. J is TRBJ2-5 and V is TRBV5-1; TRBD2 matches 10 bases. Germline values: CDR1 SGHRS, CDR2 YFSETQ. The trim removed 4 bases at V and 5 bases at J, leaving 8 bases unmatched. This CDR3 is built from 15 residues. For the CDR3, the DNA is TGCGCCAGCAGCGGTACTAGCGGGGCGGGGGAGACCCAGTACTTC. Encoded protein: CASSGTSGAGETQYF.